These 22 T cell receptor beta chains were sequenced from one sample in a study of shared clonotypes between healthy human individuals. The repertoire was sequenced with immunoSEQ multiplex PCR; TCRdb's copy has only in-frame clones and lacks some. The sample records some 2 million clones, 95% being singletons. Sequencing was carried out using naive CD4+ T cells sorted from blood. The sample's subset: CD45RA+ positively selected. The receptors here all came from a man aged 18 to 30 in good health.

The genes are TRBV28 and TRBJ1-2; 7 nucleotides match TRBD1. V dropped 4 bases and J dropped 6; count of bases not matched to a gene: 14. CDR3 length equals 16 residues. Germline assignment: CDR1 MDHEN and CDR2 SYDVKM. The chain's CDR3 is CASSYTLRQGENGYTF. DNA of the CDR3: TGTGCCAGCAGTTATACCCTTAGACAGGGAGAGAATGGCTACACCTTC.

The genes are TRBV7-3 and TRBJ2-1; tentatively, D is TRBD2 (5 bases). V was clipped by 6 bases and J by 4 bases, with 13 bases between them. Per the germline V gene, CDR1 is SGHTA and CDR2 is FQGTGA. The length of the CDR3 is 14 residues. The CDR3 bases are TGTGCCAGCAGTCGGGATTCCACTTACAATGAGCAGTTCTTC. Protein: CASSRDSTYNEQFF.

The V gene is TRBV5-4, the J gene TRBJ1-2, with D unclear. The CDR3 has 14 residues. V lost 0 bases, J lost 4 bases, and 10 bases lay in between. CDR1 SGHNT and CDR2 YYREEE come from the germline V gene (reference sequence). The CDR3 is CASSLGGHPYGYTF. In DNA form, the CDR3 reads TGTGCCAGCAGCTTGGGAGGTCACCCCTATGGCTACACCTTC.

The J gene is TRBJ2-3, the V gene TRBV2; 11 bases match TRBD1. The V segment lost 6 bases and the J segment 7 bases; nucleotides outside the gene matches: 12. This CDR3 spans 16 amino acids. Germline V gives CDR1 SNHLY, CDR2 FYNNEI. The CDR3 loop is CASSDLRDRGFYTQYF. CDR3 sequence (DNA): TGTGCCAGCAGCGACCTCCGGGACAGGGGGTTCTATACGCAGTATTTT.

As for this clone: A junction boundary mismatches the germline segment, possibly from a read error. The rearrangement joins TRBV7-7 to TRBJ2-5; no definite D call. The CDR3 is made up of 13 amino acids. The V gene's germline CDR1 is SSHAT and CDR2 FNYEAQ (reference sequence). This chain's CDR3 is CASSPQYQETQYF. Here the CDR3 DNA reads TGTGCTAGCAGCCCCCAGTACCAAGAGACCCAGTACTTC.

The V gene is TRBV5-1, the J gene TRBJ2-2; possibly TRBD2 for D (5 bases). Between the trimmed V and J ends, which lost 6 bases and 0 bases, there was a span of 9 bases. The CDR3 is made up of 14 amino acids. Germline-derived CDR1 and CDR2 are SGHRS and YFSETQ. Here the CDR3 DNA reads TGCGCCAGCATCGAACTAGCGAACACCGGGGAGCTGTTTTTT. Its protein product is CASIELANTGELFF.

This clone was found a few times. CDR3 sequence: CASSPSVGGGNYEQYF. In DNA, the CDR3 is TGTGCCAGCAGTCCCTCCGTCGGGGGGGGGAACTACGAGCAGTACTTC. The J gene is TRBJ2-7, the V gene TRBV25-1; TRBD2 matches at 8 bases. V shed 5 bases, J shed 3 bases, and the junction held 12 bases outside the gene matches. The CDR3 spans 16 residues. Germline V gene data show CDR1 as MGHDK and CDR2 as SYGVNS.

The chain carries TRBV27 and TRBJ2-7, with TRBD2 matching over 12 bases. Looked up from germline, CDR1 is MNHEY and CDR2 is SMNVEV (reference sequence). J was trimmed by 5 bases and V by 2 bases; bases with no gene match: 10. This CDR3 has 17 residues. Written as DNA, the CDR3 is TGTGCCAGCAGTTTAATCCCCCCGGGACTAGCGGGCCACGAGCAGTACTTC. Amino acids: CASSLIPPGLAGHEQYF.

The V call is TRBV30, the J call TRBJ1-1; weak D call: TRBD1 (5 bases). Looked up from germline, CDR1 is GTSNPN and CDR2 is SVGIG (reference sequence). Trimming left V 6 bases short and J 5 bases short, with 19 bases between. The CDR3 extends over 14 amino acids. Here the CDR3 reads CACSLISEGTEAFF. The CDR3 DNA is TGTGCCTGTTCTCTTATCAGCGAGGGGACTGAAGCTTTCTTT.

This clone turned up a few times. The CDR3 sequence is CASSLGLPRTDTQYF. The CDR3 DNA is TGTGCCAGCAGCTTGGGCCTCCCCCGCACAGATACGCAGTATTTT. This sequence joins TRBV11-2 and TRBJ2-3, with D uncertain. This CDR3 is 15 amino acids long. The V end was cut by 3 bases, the J end by 1 base, with 11 bases between. Germline CDR1 reads SGHAT; CDR2 reads FQNNGV. Looking up the rest from reference TRBV11-2 and TRBJ2-3 gives the full variable domain: EAGVAQSPRYKIIEKRQSVAFWCNPISGHATLYWYQQILGQGPKLLIQFQNNGVVDDSQLPKDRFSAERLKGVDSTLKIQPAKLEDSAVYLCASSLGLPRTDTQYFGPGTRLTVL.

The chain combines TRBV7-2 with TRBJ2-2, with 7 bases that match TRBD2. The ends lost 1 base at V and 2 bases at J; junction bases unmatched: 4. Germline V gene sequence: CDR1 SGHTA, CDR2 FQGNSA. The CDR3 length is 16 residues. In DNA form, the CDR3 reads TGTGCCAGCAGCTTAGGTGGCGGGAGTAACACCGGGGAGCTGTTTTTT. Protein sequence: CASSLGGGSNTGELFF.

J is TRBJ2-7 and V is TRBV28; 7 nucleotides line up with TRBD2. Germline assignment: CDR1 MDHEN and CDR2 SYDVKM. Trimming took 5 bases from V and 7 from J; bases not matched to a gene: 11. The CDR3 is 14 amino acids. CDR3 in amino acids: CASSPLRGVEEQYF. In nucleotides, the CDR3 is TGTGCCAGCAGTCCCTTACGGGGGGTAGAAGAGCAGTACTTC.

The chain uses TRBV5-1 and TRBJ1-1; D might be TRBD1 (5 bases). The V end was cut by 0 bases, the J end by 3 bases, with 9 bases between. Germline CDR1 and CDR2: SGHRS and YFSETQ. The CDR3 has 14 amino acids. CDR3 coding DNA: TGCGCCAGCAGCTTGGTTCAGGGACACACTGAAGCTTTCTTT. This codes for CASSLVQGHTEAFF.

The rearrangement uses TRBV4-1 and TRBJ2-1, with D possibly TRBD2 on 5 matching bases. Germline V gene lookup returns CDR1 MGHRA and CDR2 YSYEKL. V lost 4 bases to trimming and J lost 5 bases, with 18 bases between them. The length of the CDR3 is 16 residues. The CDR3 protein is CASSPPPGRGHNEQFF. CDR3 DNA: TGCGCCAGCAGCCCCCCTCCGGGCCGGGGTCACAATGAGCAGTTCTTC.

This sequence joins TRBV9 and TRBJ1-6, with D perhaps TRBD1 (6 bases). Between the trimmed V and J ends, which lost 6 bases and 9 bases, there was a span of 16 bases. The CDR3 runs 14 residues. CDR1 and CDR2 (germline): SGDLS, YYNGEE. The CDR3 sequence is CASNPGRGPSPLHF. DNA of the CDR3: TGTGCCAGCAACCCGGGACGGGGGCCTTCACCCCTCCACTTT.

The chain recombines TRBV30 with TRBJ1-1; D ambiguous. The germline V gene encodes CDR1 GTSNPN and CDR2 SVGIG (reference sequence). This CDR3 has 14 amino acids. V lost 2 bases to trimming and J lost 5 bases, with 15 bases between them. This CDR3 is CAWSPRASRTEAFF. Here the CDR3 DNA reads TGTGCCTGGAGTCCGCGGGCCAGTCGGACTGAAGCTTTCTTT.

The V and J genes are TRBV6-6 and TRBJ2-3; D perhaps matches TRBD2 (7 bases). The CDR3 runs to 15 residues. Trimming removed 2 bases at V and 4 bases at J, with 13 bases between. Per germline, CDR1 MNHNY and CDR2 SVGAGI (reference sequence). For the CDR3, the DNA is TGTGCCAGCAGTTACGGGGGGGCCGGATCAGATACGCAGTATTTT. Its translation is CASSYGGAGSDTQYF.

This chain links TRBV5-4 with TRBJ1-2, with a possible D match to TRBD1 (5 bases). CDR1 is SGHNT, CDR2 YYREEE, per germline (reference sequence). This CDR3 is built from 13 residues. V lost 7 bases and J 5 bases, leaving 15 bases between the germline ends. CDR3 protein: CASFAPGVYGYTF. The CDR3 DNA is TGTGCCAGCTTCGCGCCGGGGGTTTATGGCTACACCTTC.

The V call is TRBV5-1, the J call TRBJ1-2, with 9 bases identical to TRBD1. V dropped 4 bases and J dropped 4; count of bases not matched to a gene: 11. CDR1 is SGHRS, CDR2 YFSETQ, per germline. CDR3 size: 16 residues. Here the CDR3 reads CASSPVPGQGTYGYTF. The CDR3 nucleotides are TGCGCCAGCAGCCCAGTCCCGGGACAGGGTACCTATGGCTACACCTTC.

The CDR3 loop is CASSPTGDRSPLHF. Here the CDR3 DNA reads TGTGCCAGCAGCCCTACAGGGGACCGTTCACCCCTCCACTTT. V is TRBV28 and J is TRBJ1-6, with 7 bases fitting TRBD1. This CDR3 has 14 residues. The junction had 8 bases not matched to a gene; V was cut back by 6 bases and J by 9 bases. Per germline, CDR1 MDHEN and CDR2 SYDVKM.

On this clone itself: The conserved phenylalanine or tryptophan normally closing the CDR3 is absent here, so this likely arose from a read error. The DNA is left out, because the CDR3 cannot be placed on it with certainty; the CDR3 is given as TCRdb lists it. This sequence joins TRBV13 and TRBJ2-3; the table's D call, TRBD2, has no DNA check behind it. The length of the CDR3 is 14 amino acids, counting both ends. Germline assignment: CDR1 PRHDT and CDR2 FYEKMQ (reference sequence). CDR3 residues: CASSSTEKRGPEVT.

The V call is TRBV10-3, the J call TRBJ1-4, with D possibly being TRBD1 (5 bases). CDR3 length equals 11 residues. Germline V gene data show CDR1 as ENHRY and CDR2 as SYGVKD. The CDR3 sequence: CATARGGRLFF. CDR3 bases: TGTGCAACAGCGCGGGGGGGTAGACTGTTTTTT.